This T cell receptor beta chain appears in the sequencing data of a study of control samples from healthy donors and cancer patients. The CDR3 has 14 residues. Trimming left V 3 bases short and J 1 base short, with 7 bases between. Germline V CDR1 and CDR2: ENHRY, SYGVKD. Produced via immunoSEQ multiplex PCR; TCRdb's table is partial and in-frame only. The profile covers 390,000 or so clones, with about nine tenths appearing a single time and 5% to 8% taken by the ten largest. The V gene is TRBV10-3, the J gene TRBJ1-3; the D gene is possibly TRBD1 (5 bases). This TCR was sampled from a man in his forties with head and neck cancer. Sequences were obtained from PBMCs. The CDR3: CAISDRTSGNTIYF. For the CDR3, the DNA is TGTGCCATCAGTGATAGGACATCTGGAAACACCATATATTTT.